The clone carrying this TCR beta chain was seen a handful of times. Its matching antigen is unknown. TCRdb processed the 5' RACE reads anew with MiXCR; each CDR3 protein has one entry. Of 450,000 to 600,000 distinct CDR3 sequences listed, less than 15% are singletons. This entry belongs to a study of T cells after yellow fever vaccination. General observations from the study: Most clones from primary vaccination were detected again post-booster (96% CD4, 88% CD8). Only a small proportion of the clonotypes turned up in both the CD4 and the CD8 compartments, likely arising from convergent recombination.

Sequences were derived from PBMCs, sampled on the day of the yellow fever booster vaccination. The sequence was obtained from a man aged 25-45 years who received the YFV17D yellow fever vaccine.

The CDR3 coding sequence is TGCGCCAGCAGCTCAGGGACAGGTTCGGGGATCGAGACCCAGTACTTC. Its translation is CASSSGTGSGIETQYF. The J gene is TRBJ2-5, the V gene TRBV5-1; 8 bases fit TRBD1. There are 16 residues in the CDR3. J gave up 5 bases and V 3 bases, and 12 bases lay outside the gene matches. The germline CDR1 and CDR2 sequences are SGHRS and YFSETQ.